A single T cell receptor beta chain is shown here with its context. This entry comes from a study of cytotoxic CD8 clonotypes in ibrutinib-treated CLL. The table came from immunoSEQ multiplex PCR; TCRdb's copy has only in-frame clones and leaves some out. The sample contains 110,000 to 150,000 clones, more than 75% of which appear only once. Genomic DNA (roughly 1.8 micrograms) was obtained from cryopreserved PBMCs for construction of TCR beta libraries. V was trimmed by 6 bases and J by 8 bases, leaving 16 bases between them. The CDR3 length is 13 residues. Looked up from germline, CDR1 is MDHEN and CDR2 is SYDVKM.

Specimen: PBMCs, collected after 24 months of ibrutinib treatment. The chain recombines TRBV28 with TRBJ1-2; no clear D. The source is a human donor with chronic lymphocytic leukemia. The CDR3 is CASRPNELRGYTF. CDR3 sequence (DNA): TGTGCCAGCAGACCAAACGAACTCAGAGGCTACACCTTC.